This TCR beta chain was identified during a study of beta chain features in type 1 diabetes. Study-wide results and caveats: A definitive answer on HLA type influencing TCRB rearrangement was not reached here.

Trimming stripped 5 bases from V and 7 bases from J, with 21 bases between. From germline, CDR1 is SEHNR and CDR2 FQNEAQ (reference sequence). CDR3 size: 16 residues. The sequenced template was cDNA made from the entire isolated RNA. Sequencing was performed with immunoSEQ multiplex PCR; in TCRdb, only in-frame clones are kept and a portion is missing. The profile shows roughly 170,000 clones, roughly an eighth of them singletons. A word on this clone: Its antigen remains unknown.

The chain carries TRBV7-9 and TRBJ2-1; tentatively, D is TRBD2 (6 bases). Sequenced: central memory CD4+ T cells from blood. The receptor was derived from a woman between 18 and 30 years old in good health. The CDR3 DNA reads as TGTGCCAGCAGCCAAGCGGTGGCGGGGTCTGGAAATGAGCAGTTCTTC. It is translated as CASSQAVAGSGNEQFF. Variable domain in full (rest from reference TRBV7-9 and TRBJ2-1): DTGVSQNPRHKITKRGQNVTFRCDPISEHNRLYWYRQTLGQGPEFLTYFQNEAQLEKSRLLSDRFSAERPKGSFSTLEIQRTEQGDSAMYLCASSQAVAGSGNEQFFGPGTRLTVL.